The present entry profiles one TCR beta chain with its context. Antigen specificity is unknown. This specimen comes from a study of identical twins. Notes on the study in general: Clonotypes of the beta chain that were abundant in cord blood carried fewer insertions (memory repertoires showed none).

Trimming shortened V by 1 base and J by 3 bases, and 21 bases separated the two germline ends. The CDR3 loop spans 18 amino acids. One entry per CDR3 protein, called by TCRdb with MiXCR from the 5' RACE reads. The table lists some 1,700,000 distinct CDR3 sequences, about 30% of them singletons, with 0.25% to 0.3% in the top ten. The rearrangement joins TRBV12-3 or TRBV12-4 to TRBJ1-1; the D gene is possibly TRBD1 (5 bases). The TCR was taken from a newborn girl in good health. Source material: cord blood. The CDR3 DNA is TGTGCCAGCAGTTTAGACCCCCTGAATATGGGGCTTTACACTGAAGCTTTCTTT. Translating gives CASSLDPLNMGLYTEAFF.